The source of this TCR beta chain is a study of CD8 T cells in Susac syndrome. Study background: There were over five sequenced Susac syndrome patients with active disease and 8 or 9 in remission.

Per germline, CDR1 DFQATT and CDR2 SNEGSKA (reference sequence). V was shortened by 4 bases and J by 7 bases, with 7 bases between the two germline ends. This CDR3 comprises 11 residues. cDNA came from approximately 0.5 to 1 ug RNA primed by random hexamers. TCRdb re-called the immunoSEQ multiplex PCR reads through MiXCR, storing one row per CDR3 protein. The table lists about 130,000 distinct CDR3 sequences, approximately 95% of them singletons. The chain combines TRBV20-1 with TRBJ2-2, with no clear D. Sequencing was done on a sample of CD8+ T cells from PBMCs. The clonotype was recovered from a human donor with Susac syndrome. The CDR3 sequence: CSATDYGELFF. Written as DNA, the CDR3 is TGCAGTGCTACTGATTACGGGGAGCTGTTTTTT.